The next 14 T cell receptor beta chains were all read from a single sample in a study of tumor-infiltrating lymphocytes in oesophageal squamous cell carcinoma. In TCRdb, the PCR reads were re-called with MiXCR into one record per CDR3 protein. This table has about 10,000 distinct CDR3 sequences, roughly 60% appearing once. Specimen: esophageal tumor tissue. The receptors come from a male donor with esophageal squamous cell carcinoma.

This clonotype was counted a few times. The chain carries TRBV4-1 and TRBJ2-3, with 13 bases that match TRBD2. The germline V gene has CDR1 MGHRA and CDR2 YSYEKL. The CDR3 is made up of 20 amino acids. V dropped 1 base and J dropped 3; count of bases not matched to a gene: 13. The CDR3 sequence is CASSQVLLGGLAGVTDTQYF. CDR3 nucleotides: TGCGCCAGCAGCCAAGTGTTGTTGGGTGGACTAGCGGGAGTTACAGATACGCAGTATTTT.

CDR3 nucleotides: TGTGCCAGCAGCTCGGGACAGGGCTATGGCTACACCTTC. Amino acids: CASSSGQGYGYTF. The rearrangement links TRBV7-2 to TRBJ1-2, with 9 bases lining up with TRBD1. CDR1 is SGHTA, CDR2 FQGNSA, per germline. This CDR3 has 13 residues. V was clipped by 4 bases and J by 4 bases; unmatched bases: 1.

This clonotype has at least ten counts. The chain uses TRBV6-6 and TRBJ2-7, with a weak D call TRBD2 (5 bases). Germline V gene lookup returns CDR1 MNHNY and CDR2 SVGAGI (reference sequence). This CDR3 is built from 14 residues. V was shortened by 0 bases and J by 2 bases, with 8 bases between the two germline ends. CDR3 sequence reads: CASSYSSATYEQYF. The CDR3 bases are TGTGCCAGCAGTTACTCTAGCGCTACCTACGAGCAGTACTTC.

CDR3 coding DNA: TGTGCCAGCAGCTTACCCCGGACCAGCGAGTTTTTAGATACGCAGTATTTT. It codes for CASSLPRTSEFLDTQYF. This chain uses TRBV7-3 with TRBJ2-3; D is ambiguous. Trimming took off 2 bases at V and 5 bases at J, with 20 bases between the two ends. The V gene's germline CDR1 is SGHTA and CDR2 FQGTGA. This CDR3 has 17 amino acids.

This rearrangement joins TRBV6-8 to TRBJ2-5; D is tentatively TRBD1 or TRBD2 (5 bases each). The V end lost 4 bases, the J end lost 0 bases, and 9 bases lay between the germline ends. This CDR3 is built from 14 residues. The V gene's germline CDR1 is MNHGY and CDR2 SAAAGT. The CDR3 DNA reads TGTGCCAGCAGTTCGGGACGCAACCAAGAGACCCAGTACTTC. Its translation: CASSSGRNQETQYF.

The rearrangement links TRBV7-2 to TRBJ1-4; 8 bases align to TRBD1. The CDR3 loop spans 14 amino acids. Germline CDR1 SGHTA, CDR2 FQGNSA. The J segment lost 11 bases and the V segment lost 5 bases, leaving 10 bases of the junction unmatched. The CDR3 nucleotides read TGTGCCAGCAGCCCTGGACAGGGTGGAGGGAAACTGTTTTTT. Protein: CASSPGQGGGKLFF.

The gene calls are TRBV6-8 and TRBJ2-3; D unclear. Germline V gene data show CDR1 as MNHGY and CDR2 as SAAAGT. With 0 bases removed from V and 2 bases from J, the gap between germline ends came to 9 bases. This CDR3 region has 15 residues. CDR3 region: CASSYSAASTDTQYF. In nucleotides, the CDR3 is TGTGCCAGCAGTTACTCAGCCGCTTCCACAGATACGCAGTATTTT.

This clonotype was picked up many times. V and J are TRBV24-1 and TRBJ2-1; the D gene could be TRBD1 or TRBD2 (5 bases each). The CDR3 consists of 13 residues. The germline V and J ends were trimmed by 7 bases and 8 bases, with 14 bases remaining between them. Germline V gives CDR1 KGHDR, CDR2 SFDVKD. The CDR3 is CATRKGARDEQFF. CDR3 DNA sequence: TGTGCCACCAGGAAGGGAGCCAGGGATGAGCAGTTCTTC.

This clonotype was seen more than once but under ten times. CDR3 nucleotides: TGTGCCAGCAGCGCCGCGGGACAGGGGTGGGAGACCCAGTACTTC. Residues: CASSAAGQGWETQYF. This chain uses TRBV7-2 with TRBJ2-5; 10 positions match TRBD1. J was trimmed by 5 bases and V by 5 bases; bases with no gene match: 8. Per germline, CDR1 SGHTA and CDR2 FQGNSA. There are 15 residues in the CDR3.

CDR3 sequence (DNA): TGTGCCAGCAGTGAGGAAAGTACAGGGACTCAGCCCCAGCATTTT. Amino acids: CASSEESTGTQPQHF. V is TRBV2 and J is TRBJ1-5; weak D call: TRBD1 (6 bases). In germline, CDR1 is SNHLY, CDR2 FYNNEI. The V end lost 3 bases, the J end lost 6 bases, and 15 bases lay between the germline ends. CDR3 length: 15 amino acids.

For this clonotype: This clone may be a read error of a much larger clone one base away. This chain uses TRBV7-4 with TRBJ2-1; weak D call: TRBD1 (5 bases). The CDR3 extends over 15 amino acids. V was clipped by 5 bases and J by 10 bases, with 21 bases between them. Germline V lookup: CDR1 SGHVT, CDR2 SQSDAQ. The CDR3 sequence: CASSPLNLGVHEQFF. CDR3 sequence (DNA): TGTGCCAGCAGCCCGTTAAACCTAGGGGTCCACGAGCAGTTCTTC.

This clonotype showed up just once. The chain combines TRBV28 with TRBJ1-2, with D possibly being TRBD1 (6 bases). The CDR3 has 15 residues. The germline CDR1 and CDR2 sequences are MDHEN and SYDVKM. The V end was cut by 4 bases, the J end by 3 bases, with 15 bases between. CDR3 loop: CASSSPSGHHYGYTF. The CDR3 DNA sequence: TGTGCCAGCAGTTCCCCATCGGGACACCACTATGGCTACACCTTC.

The chain combines TRBV9 with TRBJ2-1; D possibly corresponds to TRBD1 (7 bases). With 0 bases removed from V and 9 bases from J, the gap between germline ends came to 22 bases. This CDR3 has 17 residues. Germline-derived CDR1 and CDR2 are SGDLS and YYNGEE. CDR3: CASSVDAPAGGLGEQFF. Here the CDR3 DNA reads TGTGCCAGCAGCGTAGATGCGCCGGCAGGGGGACTCGGTGAGCAGTTCTTC.

This clonotype occurred once. The junction and the germline gene differ at one end; a read error may be behind it. The gene calls are TRBV28 and TRBJ2-1; D is unclear. This CDR3 spans 12 amino acids. CDR1 is MDHEN, CDR2 SYDVKM, per germline. The CDR3 here is CASSISARSLIF. Here the CDR3 DNA reads TGTGCCAGCAGTATCTCGGCCCGTTCATTGATCTTC. Supplemented by reference TRBV28 and TRBJ2-1, the full variable domain reads DVKVTQSSRYLVKRTGEKVFLECVQDMDHENMFWYRQDPGLGLRLIYFSYDVKMKEKGDIPEGYSVSREKKERFSLILESASTNQTSMYLCASSISARSLIFGPGTRLTVL.